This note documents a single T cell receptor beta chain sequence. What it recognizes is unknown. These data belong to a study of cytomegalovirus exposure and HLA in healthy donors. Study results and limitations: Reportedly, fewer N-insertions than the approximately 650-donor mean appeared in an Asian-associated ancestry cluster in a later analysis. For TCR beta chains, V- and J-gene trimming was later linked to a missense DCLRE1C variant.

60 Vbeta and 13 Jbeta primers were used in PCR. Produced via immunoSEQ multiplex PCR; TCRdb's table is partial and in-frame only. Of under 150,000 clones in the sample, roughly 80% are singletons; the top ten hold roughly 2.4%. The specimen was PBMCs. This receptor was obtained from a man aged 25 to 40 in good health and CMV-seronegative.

The CDR3 DNA is TGTGCCAGCAGCTTGGGACTAGCGGAGGGAAGGGGAGAGACCCAGTACTTC. It is translated as CASSLGLAEGRGETQYF. J is TRBJ2-5 and V is TRBV5-8, with 9 bases fitting TRBD2. Germline V gene data show CDR1 as SGHTS and CDR2 as YDEGEE. This CDR3 has 17 amino acids. The trim removed 0 bases at V and 4 bases at J, leaving 10 bases unmatched.